This TCR beta chain was found in a study of blood T cell repertoires in COVID-19. Across the study: Specimens from acute and convalescent COVID-19 originated in the United States, Italy and Spain.

This CDR3 spans 14 amino acids. CDR1 KGHSH and CDR2 LQKENI come from the germline V gene. V dropped 0 bases and J dropped 9; count of bases not matched to a gene: 5. Generated by immunoSEQ multiplex PCR, the TCRdb table keeps only in-frame clones and is missing some. The sample lists around 160,000 clones, about 89% occurring once. Sequencing was done on a sample of peripheral blood. The chain uses TRBV18 and TRBJ2-1; 7 bases align to TRBD1. The source of this sequence is an elderly man with acute or convalescent COVID-19. The CDR3, as DNA: TGTGCCAGCTCACCACCGGGACAGACAGGTGAGCAGTTCTTC. Its protein product is CASSPPGQTGEQFF.